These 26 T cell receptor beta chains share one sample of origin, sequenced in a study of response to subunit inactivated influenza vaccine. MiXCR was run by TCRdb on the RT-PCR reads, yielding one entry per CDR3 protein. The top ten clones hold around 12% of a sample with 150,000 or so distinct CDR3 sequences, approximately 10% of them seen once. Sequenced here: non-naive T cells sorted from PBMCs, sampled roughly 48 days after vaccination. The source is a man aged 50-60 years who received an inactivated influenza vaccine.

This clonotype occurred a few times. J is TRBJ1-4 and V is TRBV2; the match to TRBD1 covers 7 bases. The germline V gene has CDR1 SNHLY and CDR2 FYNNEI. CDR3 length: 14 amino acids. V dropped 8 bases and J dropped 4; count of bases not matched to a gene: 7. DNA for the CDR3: TGTGCCAGCGCCCGGACAGGCCATAATGAAAAACTGTTTTTT. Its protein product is CASARTGHNEKLFF.

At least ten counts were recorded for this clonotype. CDR3 in amino acids: CSASLSGGQETQYF. The CDR3 nucleotides are TGCAGTGCTAGCTTGTCGGGGGGTCAAGAGACCCAGTACTTC. The genes are TRBV20-1 and TRBJ2-5; 7 bases line up with TRBD2. CDR1 DFQATT and CDR2 SNEGSKA come from the germline V gene (reference sequence). CDR3 length equals 14 residues. The junction had 6 bases not matched to a gene; V was cut back by 3 bases and J by 2 bases.

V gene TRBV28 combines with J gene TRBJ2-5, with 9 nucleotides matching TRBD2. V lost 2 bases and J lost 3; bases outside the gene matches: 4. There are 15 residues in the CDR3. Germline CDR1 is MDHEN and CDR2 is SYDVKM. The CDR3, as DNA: TGTGCCAGCAGTTTAGTATTAGCGGGAGAAGAGACCCAGTACTTC. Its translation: CASSLVLAGEETQYF.

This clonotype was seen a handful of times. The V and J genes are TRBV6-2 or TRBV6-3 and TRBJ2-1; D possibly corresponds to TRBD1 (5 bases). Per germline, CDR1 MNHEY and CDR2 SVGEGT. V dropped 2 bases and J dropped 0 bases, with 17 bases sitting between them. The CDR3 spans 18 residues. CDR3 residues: CASSYGADFPFSYNEQFF. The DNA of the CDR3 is TGTGCCAGCAGTTACGGGGCCGACTTCCCTTTCTCCTACAATGAGCAGTTCTTC.

CDR3 nucleotides: TGTGCCAGCAGCTATGGAATCGGAGGGGAAAAACTGTTTTTT. This sequence encodes CASSYGIGGEKLFF. The chain employs TRBV14 and TRBJ1-4; no reliable D call. Per germline, CDR1 SGHDN and CDR2 FVKESK. The length of the CDR3 is 14 residues. Deletions cut 5 bases from V and 8 bases from J, with 15 bases between.

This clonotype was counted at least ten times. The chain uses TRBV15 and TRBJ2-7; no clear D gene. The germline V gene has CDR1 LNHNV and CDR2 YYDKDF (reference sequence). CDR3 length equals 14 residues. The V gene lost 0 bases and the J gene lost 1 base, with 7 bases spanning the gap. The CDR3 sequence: CATSRDLGSYEQYF. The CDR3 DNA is TGTGCCACCAGCAGAGATCTCGGATCCTACGAGCAGTACTTC.

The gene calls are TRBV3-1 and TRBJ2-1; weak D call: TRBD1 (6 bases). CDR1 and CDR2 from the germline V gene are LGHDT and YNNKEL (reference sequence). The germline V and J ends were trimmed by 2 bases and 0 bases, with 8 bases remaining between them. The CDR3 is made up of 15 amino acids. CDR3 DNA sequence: TGTGCCAGCAGCCAAACAGGGTCCTCCTACAATGAGCAGTTCTTC. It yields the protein CASSQTGSSYNEQFF.

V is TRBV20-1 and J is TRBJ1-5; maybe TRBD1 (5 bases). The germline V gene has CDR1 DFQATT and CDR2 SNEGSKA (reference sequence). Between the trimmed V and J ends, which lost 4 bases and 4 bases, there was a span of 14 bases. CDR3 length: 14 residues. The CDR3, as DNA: TGCAGTGCTAAGGAAGGGGCAGGAAATCAGCCCCAGCATTTT. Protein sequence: CSAKEGAGNQPQHF.

CDR3 loop: CSARDARGSGNTIYF. CDR3 nucleotides: TGCAGTGCTAGAGACGCCCGGGGCTCTGGAAACACCATATATTTT. The genes are TRBV20-1 and TRBJ1-3; D is unresolved. The CDR3 is made up of 15 amino acids. The germline V gene has CDR1 DFQATT and CDR2 SNEGSKA (reference sequence). The V and J ends lost 0 bases and 0 bases respectively, with 9 bases between them.

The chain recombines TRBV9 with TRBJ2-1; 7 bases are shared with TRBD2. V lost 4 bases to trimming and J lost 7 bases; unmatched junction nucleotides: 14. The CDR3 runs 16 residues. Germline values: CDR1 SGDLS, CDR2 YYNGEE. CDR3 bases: TGTGCCAGCAGCCCGGGGACTACCTTAAAGGGAAATGAGCAGTTCTTC. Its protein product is CASSPGTTLKGNEQFF.

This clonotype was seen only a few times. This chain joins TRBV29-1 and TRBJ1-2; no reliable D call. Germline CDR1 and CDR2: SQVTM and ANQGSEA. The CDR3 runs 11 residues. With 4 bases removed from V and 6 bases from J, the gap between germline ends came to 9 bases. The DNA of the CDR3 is TGCAGCGTTGTCACGAGGGATGGCTACACCTTC. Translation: CSVVTRDGYTF.

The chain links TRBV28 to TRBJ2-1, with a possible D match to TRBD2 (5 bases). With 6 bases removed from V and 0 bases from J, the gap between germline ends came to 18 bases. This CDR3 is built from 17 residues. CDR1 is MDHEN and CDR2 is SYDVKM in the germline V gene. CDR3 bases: TGTGCCAGCAGATTAGTACGGGGAATGAGCTCCTACAATGAGCAGTTCTTC. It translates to CASRLVRGMSSYNEQFF. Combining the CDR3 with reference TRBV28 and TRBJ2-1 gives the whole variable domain DVKVTQSSRYLVKRTGEKVFLECVQDMDHENMFWYRQDPGLGLRLIYFSYDVKMKEKGDIPEGYSVSREKKERFSLILESASTNQTSMYLCASRLVRGMSSYNEQFFGPGTRLTVL.

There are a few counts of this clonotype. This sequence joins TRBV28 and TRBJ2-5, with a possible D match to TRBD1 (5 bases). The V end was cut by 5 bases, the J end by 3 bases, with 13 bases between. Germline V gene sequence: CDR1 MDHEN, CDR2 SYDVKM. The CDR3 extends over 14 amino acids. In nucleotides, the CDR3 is TGTGCCAGCAGTCTCCCCGCGGACAAAGAGACCCAGTACTTC. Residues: CASSLPADKETQYF.

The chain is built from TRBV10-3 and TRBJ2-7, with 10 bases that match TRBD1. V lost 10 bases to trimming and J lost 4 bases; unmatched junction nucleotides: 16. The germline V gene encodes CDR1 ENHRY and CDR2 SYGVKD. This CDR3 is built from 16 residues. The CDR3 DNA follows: TGTGCCACCGACGGGACAGGGGATCCTCTAACTTACGAGCAGTACTTC. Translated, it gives CATDGTGDPLTYEQYF.

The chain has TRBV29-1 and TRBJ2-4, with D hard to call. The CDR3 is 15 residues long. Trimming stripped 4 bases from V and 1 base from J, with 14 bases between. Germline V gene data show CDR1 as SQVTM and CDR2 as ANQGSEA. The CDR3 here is CSVVLAAAAKNIQYF. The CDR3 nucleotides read TGCAGCGTTGTGTTGGCCGCCGCGGCCAAAAACATTCAGTACTTC.

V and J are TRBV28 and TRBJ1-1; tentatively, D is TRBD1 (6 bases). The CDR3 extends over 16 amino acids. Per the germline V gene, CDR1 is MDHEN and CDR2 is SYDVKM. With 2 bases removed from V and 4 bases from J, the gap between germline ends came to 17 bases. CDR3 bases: TGTGCCAGCAGTTTAAGCCAGGGGTCCTGGGTCACTGAAGCTTTCTTT. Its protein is CASSLSQGSWVTEAFF. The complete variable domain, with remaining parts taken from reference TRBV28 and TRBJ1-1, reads DVKVTQSSRYLVKRTGEKVFLECVQDMDHENMFWYRQDPGLGLRLIYFSYDVKMKEKGDIPEGYSVSREKKERFSLILESASTNQTSMYLCASSLSQGSWVTEAFFGQGTRLTVV.

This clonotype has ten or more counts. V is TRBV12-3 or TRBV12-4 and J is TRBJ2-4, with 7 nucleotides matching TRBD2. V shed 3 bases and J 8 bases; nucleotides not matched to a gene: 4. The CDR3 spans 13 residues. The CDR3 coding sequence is TGTGCCAGCAGTTTCCGGGGGGAAGACATTCAGTACTTC. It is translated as CASSFRGEDIQYF.

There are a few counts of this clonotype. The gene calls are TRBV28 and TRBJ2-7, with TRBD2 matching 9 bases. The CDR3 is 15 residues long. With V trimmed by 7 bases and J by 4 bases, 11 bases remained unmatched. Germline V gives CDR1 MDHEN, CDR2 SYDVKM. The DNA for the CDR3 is TGTGCCAGCAATGAAATGACTAGCGGAGGTTACGAGCAGTACTTC. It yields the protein CASNEMTSGGYEQYF.

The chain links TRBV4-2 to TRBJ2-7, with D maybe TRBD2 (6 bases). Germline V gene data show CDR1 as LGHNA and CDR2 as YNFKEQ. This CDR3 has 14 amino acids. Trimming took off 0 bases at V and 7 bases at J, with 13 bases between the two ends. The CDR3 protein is CASSQDWRGNEQYF. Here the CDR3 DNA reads TGTGCCAGCAGCCAAGATTGGCGGGGAAATGAGCAGTACTTC.

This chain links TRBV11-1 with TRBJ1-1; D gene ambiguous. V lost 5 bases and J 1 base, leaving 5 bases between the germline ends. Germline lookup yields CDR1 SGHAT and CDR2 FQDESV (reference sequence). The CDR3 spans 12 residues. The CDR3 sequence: CASSIQNTEAFF. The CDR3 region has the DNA TGTGCCAGCAGCATCCAGAACACTGAAGCTTTCTTT.

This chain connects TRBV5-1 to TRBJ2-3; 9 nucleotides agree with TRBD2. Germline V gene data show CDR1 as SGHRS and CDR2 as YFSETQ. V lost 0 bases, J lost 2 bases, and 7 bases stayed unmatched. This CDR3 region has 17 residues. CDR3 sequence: CASSLDASGVYTDTQYF. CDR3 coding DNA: TGCGCCAGCAGCTTGGATGCTAGCGGGGTGTACACAGATACGCAGTATTTT.

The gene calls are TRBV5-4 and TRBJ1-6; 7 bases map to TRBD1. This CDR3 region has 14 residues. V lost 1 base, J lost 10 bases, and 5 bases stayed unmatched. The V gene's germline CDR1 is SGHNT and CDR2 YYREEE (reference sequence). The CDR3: CASSLKGQTSPLHF. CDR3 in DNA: TGTGCCAGCAGCTTGAAGGGACAGACGTCACCCCTCCACTTT.

CDR3 amino acids: CASSLYYNEQFF. The DNA for the CDR3 is TGTGCCAGCAGCTTATACTACAATGAGCAGTTCTTC. The chain carries TRBV7-2 and TRBJ2-1, with unresolved D. The germline V gene has CDR1 SGHTA and CDR2 FQGNSA. The CDR3 has 12 residues. V lost 2 bases, J lost 3 bases, and 2 bases lay in between. Variable domain in full (rest from reference TRBV7-2 and TRBJ2-1): GAGVSQSPSNKVTEKGKDVELRCDPISGHTALYWYRQSLGQGLEFLIYFQGNSAPDKSGLPSDRFSAERTGGSVSTLTIQRTQQEDSAVYLCASSLYYNEQFFGPGTRLTVL.

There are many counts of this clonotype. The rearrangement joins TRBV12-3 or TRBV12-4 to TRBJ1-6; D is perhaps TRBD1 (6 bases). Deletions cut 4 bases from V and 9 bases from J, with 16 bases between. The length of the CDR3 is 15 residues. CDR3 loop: CASSSGVSGISPLHF. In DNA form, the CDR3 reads TGTGCCAGCAGTTCAGGGGTTTCTGGGATTTCACCCCTCCACTTT.

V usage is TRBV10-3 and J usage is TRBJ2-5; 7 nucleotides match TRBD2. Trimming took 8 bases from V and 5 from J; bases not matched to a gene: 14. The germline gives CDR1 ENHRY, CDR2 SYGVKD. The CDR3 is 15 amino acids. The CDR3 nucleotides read TGTGCCATCGGCGGAGCGGGCGGGAGTGGGGAGACCCAGTACTTC. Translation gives CAIGGAGGSGETQYF.

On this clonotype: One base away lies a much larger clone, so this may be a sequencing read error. Here the CDR3 DNA reads TGTGCCAGCAGCTCCCATACAGAGAGGAACACTGAAGCTTTCTTT. The encoded protein is CASSSHTERNTEAFF. J is TRBJ1-1 and V is TRBV12-3 or TRBV12-4, with D uncertain. There are 15 residues in the CDR3. V gave up 6 bases and J gave up 1 base, with 15 bases separating them.